The next 27 T cell receptor beta chains were all read from a single sample in a study of T cell repertoires in cytomegalovirus infection. TCRdb reprocessed the reads via MiXCR and lists one record per CDR3 protein. The data contain roughly 630,000 distinct CDR3 sequences, more than 20% of them seen just once; the ten biggest clones take up 6.5% to 10%. The sample was CD8+ T cells from PBMCs. The receptors stem from a human donor in good health (CMV status not recorded). Some clones in this sample may be carry-over from other donors' samples.

V gene TRBV5-1 combines with J gene TRBJ2-2, with 9 bases lining up with TRBD1. This CDR3 is built from 13 residues. After removal of 3 bases from V and 6 bases from J, the junction contained 0 bases not matched to a gene. The V gene's germline CDR1 is SGHRS and CDR2 YFSETQ. The CDR3 spells CASSWTGAGELFF. In DNA form, the CDR3 reads TGCGCCAGCAGCTGGACAGGGGCCGGGGAGCTGTTTTTT.

At least ten counts were recorded for this clonotype. This chain joins TRBV20-1 and TRBJ1-2; 8 nucleotides line up with TRBD1. The CDR3 consists of 12 residues. Losses at the gene ends were 5 bases for V and 4 bases for J; bases not matched to a gene: 3. CDR1 and CDR2 (germline): DFQATT, SNEGSKA (reference sequence). Written as DNA, the CDR3 is TGCAGTGCTGAAGACAGGGGCTATGGCTACACCTTC. Translation: CSAEDRGYGYTF.

This clonotype occurred a few times. The chain combines TRBV28 with TRBJ2-7; TRBD2 aligns across 8 bases. The germline gives CDR1 MDHEN, CDR2 SYDVKM. J was trimmed by 2 bases and V by 3 bases; bases with no gene match: 12. The CDR3 covers 17 residues. As DNA, the CDR3 is TGTGCCAGCAGTTTCCGGGGGGGGGCTACGGACCCCTACGAGCAGTACGTC. Its protein product is CASSFRGGATDPYEQYV.

Points on this clonotype: This may be a read error: a much more frequent sequence differs by one nucleotide. This sequence joins TRBV11-2 and TRBJ2-7; no clear D gene. Germline V gene sequence: CDR1 SGHAT, CDR2 FQNNGV. V was clipped by 1 base and J by 0 bases, with 7 bases between them. The CDR3 extends over 14 amino acids. The CDR3 region has the DNA TGTGCCAGCAGCTTAGTGGCGAGCTCCTACGAGCAGTACGTC. This translates into CASSLVASSYEQYV.

This clonotype was observed at least ten times. The chain is built from TRBV12-3 or TRBV12-4 and TRBJ2-7; D tentatively reads TRBD1 or TRBD2 (5 bases each). The CDR3 sequence is 13 residues long. The ends were cut back, 8 bases at V and 0 bases at J, with 11 bases in the middle. Here the CDR3 DNA reads TGTGCCAGCGGCCGGGGCGGCTCCTACGAGCAGTACGTC. Residues: CASGRGGSYEQYV.

In this sample, this clonotype turned up a few times. The chain couples TRBV28 to TRBJ2-4, with 11 bases identical to TRBD1. The CDR3 consists of 13 residues. Trimming cost V 6 bases and J 11 bases; bases outside gene matches: 6. Germline V lookup: CDR1 MDHEN, CDR2 SYDVKM. Here the CDR3 DNA reads TGTGCCAGCAGCTGGGGACAGGGGGGGGTTCAGTACTTC. It specifies CASSWGQGGVQYF.

V is TRBV29-1 and J is TRBJ1-5, with unresolved D. Germline V CDR1 and CDR2: SQVTM, ANQGSEA. The CDR3 extends over 14 amino acids. The ends were cut back, 8 bases at V and 5 bases at J, with 19 bases in the middle. The CDR3 here is CSSHGLRVDQPQHF. The CDR3, as DNA: TGCAGCAGTCACGGGTTGAGGGTGGATCAGCCCCAGCATTTT. The full variable domain, rest sourced from reference TRBV29-1 and TRBJ1-5, is SAVISQKPSRDICQRGTSLTIQCQVDSQVTMMFWYRQQPGQSLTLIATANQGSEATYESGFVIDKFPISRPNLTFSTLTVSNMSPEDSSIYLCSSHGLRVDQPQHFGDGTRLSIL.

This clonotype was detected a few times. This chain's CDR3 is CSVETGTEQYV. The CDR3 nucleotides read TGCAGCGTTGAGACAGGGACCGAGCAGTACGTC. This sequence joins TRBV29-1 and TRBJ2-7, with 7 bases matching TRBD1. CDR3 size: 11 residues. Germline loops: CDR1 SQVTM, CDR2 ANQGSEA. The V segment lost 3 bases and the J segment 6 bases; nucleotides outside the gene matches: 2.

The rearrangement uses TRBV29-1 and TRBJ2-1; TRBD1 matches 9 bases. The CDR3 totals 16 residues. With 4 bases clipped from V and 3 bases from J, the junction kept 10 bases outside the gene matches. Germline V gene lookup returns CDR1 SQVTM and CDR2 ANQGSEA. Here the CDR3 DNA reads TGCAGCGTTGGGCACGACGACAGGGGGAACTACAATGAGCAGTTCTTC. It specifies CSVGHDDRGNYNEQFF.

J is TRBJ2-1 and V is TRBV20-1; possible D gene TRBD2, 7 bases. Germline V gene data show CDR1 as DFQATT and CDR2 as SNEGSKA (reference sequence). CDR3 length equals 15 residues. The germline V and J ends were trimmed by 1 base and 8 bases, with 18 bases remaining between them. DNA for the CDR3: TGCAGTGCTAGAGTAGAGAGGGGGGGCCTCGATGAGCAGTTCTTC. Translation: CSARVERGGLDEQFF.

This clonotype was counted between two and nine times. The gene calls are TRBV7-6 and TRBJ1-1; unclear D gene. The length of the CDR3 is 12 residues. Germline V gene sequence: CDR1 SGHVS, CDR2 FNYEAQ. Trimming stripped 0 bases from V and 7 bases from J, with 6 bases between. The CDR3 region is CASSLASGEAFF. In DNA form, the CDR3 reads TGTGCCAGCAGCTTAGCAAGCGGTGAAGCTTTCTTT.

This clonotype was seen repeatedly, ten times or more. The chain is built from TRBV12-3 or TRBV12-4 and TRBJ2-3; no reliable D call. This CDR3 comprises 11 residues. The V and J ends lost 6 bases and 4 bases respectively, with 5 bases between them. CDR3 DNA sequence: TGTGCCAGCAGAGCTGCAGATACGCAGTATTTT. Encoded protein: CASRAADTQYF.

The rearrangement links TRBV24-1 to TRBJ2-5; D gene uncertain. Trimming cost V 4 bases and J 7 bases, with 9 bases left between them. This CDR3 is built from 12 residues. From germline, CDR1 is KGHDR and CDR2 SFDVKD. CDR3 nucleotides: TGTGCCACCAGTGACCTGCTCGGGACCCAGTACTTC. Translation: CATSDLLGTQYF.

The chain has TRBV6-2 or TRBV6-3 and TRBJ2-1, with D perhaps matching TRBD2 (6 bases). Germline loops: CDR1 MNHEY, CDR2 SVGEGT. Trimming shortened V by 0 bases and J by 9 bases, and 15 bases separated the two germline ends. CDR3 length: 15 residues. The CDR3, as DNA: TGTGCCAGCAGTTACTCGAGTACTCTGGGGGGTGAGCAGTTCTTC. Its translation: CASSYSSTLGGEQFF.

This clonotype has a single count. The chain carries TRBV14 and TRBJ2-5; tentatively, D is TRBD2 (6 bases). The length of the CDR3 is 15 residues. V was pared by 4 bases and J by 0 bases, with 12 bases between. In germline, CDR1 is SGHDN, CDR2 FVKESK. This CDR3 reads CASSLAERYQETQYF. The CDR3 DNA follows: TGTGCCAGCAGCCTAGCGGAGAGGTACCAAGAGACCCAGTACTTC.

Only a few counts were recorded for this clonotype. This chain uses TRBV29-1 with TRBJ2-5, with unresolved D. Germline V CDR1 and CDR2: SQVTM, ANQGSEA. V lost 4 bases and J 5 bases, leaving 5 bases between the germline ends. The CDR3 runs 10 residues. The CDR3 sequence: CSVGFETQYF. The DNA of the CDR3 is TGCAGCGTTGGTTTCGAGACCCAGTACTTC.

The chain joins TRBV6-2 or TRBV6-3 to TRBJ2-1, with TRBD1 matching 7 bases. The CDR3 runs 17 residues. The germline gives CDR1 MNHEY, CDR2 SVGEGT. The V gene end was trimmed by 1 base and the J gene end by 2 bases; junction bases not matched to a gene: 8. The CDR3 region is CASSYFDAGGTYNEQFF. The CDR3 region has the DNA TGTGCCAGCAGTTACTTTGACGCAGGGGGAACCTACAATGAGCAGTTCTTC.

In its sample, this clonotype was seen many times. V usage is TRBV7-2 and J usage is TRBJ2-5, with 9 bases matching TRBD1. V lost 5 bases, J lost 5 bases, and 9 bases stayed unmatched. Germline V gene lookup returns CDR1 SGHTA and CDR2 FQGNSA. The CDR3 extends over 15 amino acids. In DNA form, the CDR3 reads TGTGCCAGCAGCCCTAGGGAACAGGGGGCGGAGACCCAGTACTTC. Amino acid sequence: CASSPREQGAETQYF.

The J gene is TRBJ1-1, the V gene TRBV19; D is uncertain. CDR3 size: 11 residues. The germline CDR1 and CDR2 sequences are LNHDA and SQIVND (reference sequence). V lost 6 bases, J lost 5 bases, and 7 bases lay in between. In nucleotides, the CDR3 is TGTGCCAGTAGCGGAGTAACTGAAGCTTTCTTT. Translation gives CASSGVTEAFF. Together with reference TRBV19 and TRBJ1-1, the CDR3 gives the full variable domain: DGGITQSPKYLFRKEGQNVTLSCEQNLNHDAMYWYRQDPGQGLRLIYYSQIVNDFQKGDIAEGYSVSREKKESFPLTVTSAQKNPTAFYLCASSGVTEAFFGQGTRLTVV.

This clonotype was counted ten times or more. This chain joins TRBV7-8 and TRBJ2-1, with 8 nucleotides matching TRBD2. The trim removed 0 bases at V and 2 bases at J, leaving 3 bases unmatched. CDR1 and CDR2 (germline): SGHVS, FQNEAQ. This CDR3 region has 16 residues. The CDR3 region is CASSLAGRGAYNEQFF. The CDR3 DNA reads as TGTGCCAGCAGCTTAGCCGGGCGGGGGGCCTACAATGAGCAGTTCTTC.

As DNA, the CDR3 is TGTGCCAGCAGATGGGGGACGGGCGACGAGCAGTACTTC. This gives the protein CASRWGTGDEQYF. V gene TRBV27 combines with J gene TRBJ2-7; D assignment may be TRBD1 or TRBD2 (5 bases each). Germline V gives CDR1 MNHEY, CDR2 SMNVEV (reference sequence). V shed 6 bases and J shed 5 bases, with 14 bases lying between them. This CDR3 spans 13 amino acids.

This clonotype has more than one count but fewer than ten. This chain joins TRBV6-5 and TRBJ1-2; D is perhaps TRBD1 (6 bases). Germline V lookup: CDR1 MNHEY, CDR2 SVGAGI. The CDR3 sequence is 17 residues long. Trimming removed 0 bases from V and 0 bases from J, with 14 bases in between. The CDR3 is CASSYSRGARANYGYTF. The CDR3 DNA sequence: TGTGCCAGCAGTTACTCGCGGGGGGCAAGGGCTAACTATGGCTACACCTTC.

Only a few counts were recorded for this clonotype. This chain connects TRBV7-2 to TRBJ2-1; the D gene is possibly TRBD2 (7 bases). V lost 4 bases and J lost 6, with 13 bases in between. Germline values: CDR1 SGHTA, CDR2 FQGNSA. The CDR3 spans 14 residues. The chain's CDR3 is CASSSGGHTNEQFF. The CDR3 nucleotides read TGTGCCAGCAGCTCGGGGGGCCACACCAATGAGCAGTTCTTC.

CDR3 sequence (DNA): TGTGCCAGCAGCCAAGTAGGGACAGGGCCTGAAGCTTTCTTT. Translation: CASSQVGTGPEAFF. The chain is built from TRBV14 and TRBJ1-1, with 9 bases matching TRBD1. CDR1 and CDR2 from the germline V gene are SGHDN and FVKESK. Germline trimming cut 1 base from V and 6 bases from J; bases unmatched to any gene: 3. The CDR3 consists of 14 residues.

In its sample, this clonotype was seen many times. The chain links TRBV27 to TRBJ2-5, with D tentatively TRBD2 (5 bases). In germline, CDR1 is MNHEY, CDR2 SMNVEV (reference sequence). V gave up 3 bases and J gave up 4 bases, with 21 bases separating them. This CDR3 is 17 amino acids long. The CDR3 sequence is CASSFFPPRGSRETQYF. CDR3 nucleotide sequence: TGTGCCAGCAGTTTTTTCCCACCCCGAGGGAGCCGAGAGACCCAGTACTTC.

The V and J genes are TRBV2 and TRBJ2-3; no clear D gene. Trimming pared 3 bases from V and 4 bases from J, leaving 5 bases between. The length of the CDR3 is 12 residues. Germline lookup yields CDR1 SNHLY and CDR2 FYNNEI. Here the CDR3 DNA reads TGTGCCAGCAGTGATTGGTCAGATACGCAGTATTTT. Its translation is CASSDWSDTQYF.

The CDR3 protein is CATRMGFSSSTDTQYF. The CDR3 DNA follows: TGTGCCACTCGTATGGGCTTCAGTTCTAGCACAGATACGCAGTATTTT. V gene TRBV2 combines with J gene TRBJ2-3; no firm D call. The ends were cut back, 10 bases at V and 0 bases at J, with 20 bases in the middle. The CDR3 is 16 amino acids. The germline V gene has CDR1 SNHLY and CDR2 FYNNEI.